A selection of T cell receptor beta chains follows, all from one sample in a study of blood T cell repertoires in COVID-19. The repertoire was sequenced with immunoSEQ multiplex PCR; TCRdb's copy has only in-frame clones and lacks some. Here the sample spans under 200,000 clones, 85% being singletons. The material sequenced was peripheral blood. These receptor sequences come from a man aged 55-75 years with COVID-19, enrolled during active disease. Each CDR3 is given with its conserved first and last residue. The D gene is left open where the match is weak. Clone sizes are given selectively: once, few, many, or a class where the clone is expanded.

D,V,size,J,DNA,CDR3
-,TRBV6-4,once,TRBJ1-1,TGTGCCAGCAGTGACTTAGACGGGATGAACACTGAAGCTTTCTTT,CASSDLDGMNTEAFF
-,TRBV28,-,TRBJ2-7,TGTGCCAGCAGAGGGGGTGGTACCTCCTACGAGCAGTACTTC,CASRGGGTSYEQYF
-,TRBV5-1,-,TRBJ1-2,TGCGCCAGCAGCTTGCAAACAGGGCCGTTTTATGGCTACACCTTC,CASSLQTGPFYGYTF
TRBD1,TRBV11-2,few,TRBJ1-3,TGTGCCAGCAGCTTAGACAGGGGGCCGGGAAACACCATATATTTT,CASSLDRGPGNTIYF
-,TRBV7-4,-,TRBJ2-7,TGTGCCAGCAGCTCCTCCGAGCATTCGCACTTC,CASSSSEHSHF
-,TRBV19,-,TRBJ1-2,TGTGCCAGTTTGAATGGAGGGAAGCTGGGAGGCTACACCTTC,CASLNGGKLGGYTF
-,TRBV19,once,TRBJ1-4,TGTGCCAGTAGTATACGGACAGCAACTAATGAAAAACTGTTTTTT,CASSIRTATNEKLFF
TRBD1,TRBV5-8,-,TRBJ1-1,TGTGCCAGCAGTCCGGGGACAGTCGGGAACACTGAAGCTTTCTTT,CASSPGTVGNTEAFF
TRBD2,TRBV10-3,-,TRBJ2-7,TGTGCCATCAGTCCGGGACTAGCGAGATCCTACGAGCAGTACTTC,CAISPGLARSYEQYF
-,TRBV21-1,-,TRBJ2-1,TGTGCCAGCAGTTCCCCTGGGCGGGAGGGCGATGAGCAGTTCTTC,CASSSPGREGDEQFF
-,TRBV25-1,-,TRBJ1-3,TGTGCCAGTGGACAGAACACTGGAAACACCATATATTTT,CASGQNTGNTIYF
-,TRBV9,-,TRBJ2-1,TGTGCCAGCAGCGTCCGGACAGAGAACAATGAGCAGTTCTTC,CASSVRTENNEQFF